This T cell receptor beta chain appears in the sequencing data of a study of cytomegalovirus exposure and HLA in healthy donors. Healthy bone marrow donors formed the donor group. Regarding this clone: Its antigen is not known.

The CDR3 has 15 residues. Germline trimming cut 3 bases from V and 3 bases from J; bases unmatched to any gene: 7. Per the germline V gene, CDR1 is MGHRA and CDR2 is YSYEKL. The study ran its PCR with 60 Vbeta and 13 Jbeta primers. Sequencing was performed with immunoSEQ multiplex PCR; in TCRdb, only in-frame clones are kept and a portion is missing. Its clone listing holds 30,000 to 35,000 clones. Whole-study results and caveats: An apparent linkage of common viral pathogens to several of the most significant clusters emerged in a later analysis. The likely explanation for a cluster of highly shared sequence variants was sequencing artifact.

The chain uses TRBV4-1 and TRBJ2-7; TRBD1 matches at 8 bases. This clonotype originated in a woman aged 40 to 50 in good health and CMV-seropositive. The sequencing input was PBMCs. The CDR3: CASSHRQGLLYEQYF. The CDR3 region has the DNA TGCGCCAGCAGCCACCGACAGGGGTTACTCTACGAGCAGTACTTC.